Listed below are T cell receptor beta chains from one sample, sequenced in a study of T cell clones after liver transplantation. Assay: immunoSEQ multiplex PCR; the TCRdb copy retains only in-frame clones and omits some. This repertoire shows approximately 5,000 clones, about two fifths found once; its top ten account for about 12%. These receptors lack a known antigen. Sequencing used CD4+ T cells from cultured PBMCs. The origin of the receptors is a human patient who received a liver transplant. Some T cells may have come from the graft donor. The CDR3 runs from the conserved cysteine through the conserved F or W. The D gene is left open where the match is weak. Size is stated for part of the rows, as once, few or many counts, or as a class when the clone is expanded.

CASSGTRGSYNEQFF	TGTGCCAGCAGTGGTACCAGGGGATCCTACAATGAGCAGTTCTTC	-	TRBV27	-	TRBJ2-1
CASSRQGRINEQFF	TGTGCCAGCAGTCGACAGGGGCGAATCAATGAGCAGTTCTTC	TRBD1	TRBV2	few	TRBJ2-1
CASTRGGAGAGELFF	TGTGCCAGCACCCGGGGGGGGGCGGGAGCCGGGGAGCTGTTTTTT	TRBD2	TRBV7-2	-	TRBJ2-2
CASSYRFEAFF	TGTGCCAGCAGTTACAGGTTTGAAGCTTTCTTT	-	TRBV27	few	TRBJ1-1
CASSGTAGELFF	TGTGCCAGCAGTGGGACGGCCGGGGAGCTGTTTTTT	-	TRBV6-1	-	TRBJ2-2
CARSCGLAREQFF	TGTGCCAGAAGTTGTGGACTAGCTAGGGAGCAGTTCTTC	TRBD2	TRBV5-3	medium-sized	TRBJ2-1
CASRRTGDGYTF	TGTGCCAGCAGGAGGACAGGGGATGGCTACACCTTC	TRBD1	TRBV2	few	TRBJ1-2
CASSESTGRYYGYTF	TGTGCCAGCAGTGAATCCACAGGCCGTTACTATGGCTACACCTTC	-	TRBV6-1	-	TRBJ1-2
CTSSGDSLCTSRANVLTF	TGCACCAGCAGTGGCGATAGTTTGTGCACAAGTCGGGCCAACGTCCTGACTTTC	-	TRBV1	-	TRBJ2-6
CASSSERARTDTQYF	TGCGCCAGCAGTTCCGAGCGGGCCCGCACAGATACGCAGTATTTT	-	TRBV5-1	-	TRBJ2-3
CSVTGGMGTEAFF	TGCAGCGTAACAGGGGGCATGGGCACTGAAGCTTTCTTT	TRBD1	TRBV29-1	few	TRBJ1-1
CASRGDRSYEQYF	TGTGCCAGTAGAGGCGACAGGTCCTACGAGCAGTACTTC	-	TRBV19	few	TRBJ2-7
CASSLLTNTEAFF	TGTGCCAGCAGCTTACTAACGAACACTGAAGCTTTCTTT	-	TRBV7-2	-	TRBJ1-1
CASSQSGTPDNEQFF	TGTGCCAGCAGTCAGAGCGGGACACCTGACAATGAGCAGTTCTTC	-	TRBV2	-	TRBJ2-1
CASSSIPGRDRSAYEQYF	TGTGCCAGCAGCTCAATCCCGGGAAGGGACAGGTCTGCGTACGAGCAGTACTTC	TRBD1	TRBV28	once	TRBJ2-7
CASSFYGGGGDTGELFF	TGCGCCAGCAGCTTTTATGGGGGCGGCGGGGACACCGGGGAGCTGTTTTTT	-	TRBV5-1	-	TRBJ2-2
CASTSSWGYQETQYF	TGTGCCAGCACCTCGTCGTGGGGGTACCAAGAGACCCAGTACTTC	-	TRBV7-2	-	TRBJ2-5
CASMGAGASREAEAFF	TGTGCCAGTATGGGAGCAGGGGCCTCAAGGGAGGCTGAAGCTTTCTTT	-	TRBV19	medium-sized	TRBJ1-1
CASSGTAGELFF	TGTGCCAGCAGTGGGACGGCCGGGGAGCTGTTTTTT	-	TRBV6-5	medium-sized	TRBJ2-2
CASSSTGTSNEQYF	TGTGCCAGCAGCTCGACCGGGACTAGCAACGAGCAGTACTTC	TRBD2	TRBV7-2	-	TRBJ2-7
CASRRIVGALIYSNQPQHF	TGTGCCAGCAGACGCATTGTGGGGGCTCTGATTTATAGCAATCAGCCCCAGCATTTT	-	TRBV28	medium-sized	TRBJ1-5
CASSLRQGQAFF	TGTGCCAGCAGCCTCAGACAGGGTCAAGCTTTCTTT	TRBD1	TRBV28	few	TRBJ1-1